This entry concerns a single TCR beta chain. The PCR employed 60 Vbeta primers together with 13 Jbeta primers. Clones were sequenced by immunoSEQ multiplex PCR, and TCRdb holds only the in-frame ones, with some missing. The sample holds 150,000 or so clones; roughly four fifths are singletons and the top ten take 0.7% to 0.8%. This specimen belongs to a study of cytomegalovirus exposure and HLA in healthy donors. The sample comprised PBMCs. The sequence was collected from a female donor in good health and CMV-seronegative.

The CDR3 loop reads CASSFAGAHQHF. In DNA form, the CDR3 reads TGTGCCAGCAGCTTTGCGGGGGCGCACCAGCATTTT. The chain joins TRBV7-9 to TRBJ1-5, with TRBD1 as a possible D gene (6 bases). The CDR3 is 12 residues long. Trimming removed 3 bases from V and 12 bases from J, with 12 bases in between. Germline-derived CDR1 and CDR2 are SEHNR and FQNEAQ (reference sequence).